The rows below give T cell receptor beta chains drawn from one sample of a study of cytomegalovirus exposure and HLA in healthy donors. Repertoires were generated with immunoSEQ multiplex PCR, while TCRdb's copy carries only in-frame clones and drops some. This sample yields 150,000 to 200,000 clones, of which about three quarters are seen a single time; over 2.5% belongs to the top ten. The sample consisted of PBMCs. The origin of the receptors is a woman aged 40-49 years in good health and CMV-seropositive. CDR3s include the opening cysteine and the closing phenylalanine or tryptophan. D genes are given only for firm matches. Clone size is not always given. Where it is, it says once, few, many or a class for expanded clones.

v_call: TRBV19; d_call: TRBD1; clone_size: NA; j_call: TRBJ2-5; cdr3_nt: TGTGCCAGTAGTATCCGACAGGGACAAGAGACCCAGTACTTC; cdr3_aa: CASSIRQGQETQYF
v_call: TRBV4-2; d_call: NA; clone_size: NA; j_call: TRBJ2-2; cdr3_nt: TGTGCCAGCAGCCAAGATCAAAACACCGGGGAGCTGTTTTTT; cdr3_aa: CASSQDQNTGELFF
v_call: TRBV7-9; d_call: TRBD1; clone_size: NA; j_call: TRBJ2-5; cdr3_nt: TGTGCCAGCAGCTCGACAGGGGAGTCAGGAGAGACCCAGTACTTC; cdr3_aa: CASSSTGESGETQYF
v_call: TRBV4-3; d_call: TRBD1; clone_size: once; j_call: TRBJ2-7; cdr3_nt: TGCGCCAGCAGCCAAGGGGACAGGGGGTACGAGCAGTACTTC; cdr3_aa: CASSQGDRGYEQYF
v_call: TRBV10-1; d_call: TRBD2; clone_size: NA; j_call: TRBJ2-2; cdr3_nt: TGCGCCAGCAGTGAGTCGTGGGGCGGGGGGAACACCGGGGAGCTGTTTTTT; cdr3_aa: CASSESWGGGNTGELFF
v_call: TRBV7-2; d_call: NA; clone_size: NA; j_call: TRBJ2-5; cdr3_nt: TGTGCCAGCAGCCCGTCGACAGGTTTAGGGACCCAGTACTTC; cdr3_aa: CASSPSTGLGTQYF
v_call: TRBV29-1; d_call: TRBD2; clone_size: NA; j_call: TRBJ2-3; cdr3_nt: TGCAGCGTCGGGACTAAACACACAGATACGCAGTATTTT; cdr3_aa: CSVGTKHTDTQYF
v_call: TRBV7-9; d_call: TRBD2; clone_size: once; j_call: TRBJ2-5; cdr3_nt: TGTGCCAGCAGCACACTAGCGGGAGGGCCTGGCGAGACCCAGTACTTC; cdr3_aa: CASSTLAGGPGETQYF
v_call: TRBV6-1; d_call: NA; clone_size: NA; j_call: TRBJ2-2; cdr3_nt: TGTGCCAGCAGTGAGAGGGTGGACCCCGGGGAGCTGTTTTTT; cdr3_aa: CASSERVDPGELFF
v_call: TRBV2; d_call: TRBD2; clone_size: NA; j_call: TRBJ2-2; cdr3_nt: TGTGCCAGCAGTGAGGAACTAGCGGGAGCAGTCGGGGAGCTGTTTTTT; cdr3_aa: CASSEELAGAVGELFF
v_call: TRBV28; d_call: TRBD1; clone_size: NA; j_call: TRBJ2-7; cdr3_nt: TGTGCCAGCAGTCCAGGGGGTACGGCCTACGAGCAGTACTTC; cdr3_aa: CASSPGGTAYEQYF
v_call: TRBV5-4; d_call: NA; clone_size: NA; j_call: TRBJ1-3; cdr3_nt: TGTGCCAGCAGCAAGGGAGGGGTTGCCTCTGGAAACACCATATATTTT; cdr3_aa: CASSKGGVASGNTIYF
v_call: TRBV7-8; d_call: NA; clone_size: NA; j_call: TRBJ2-2; cdr3_nt: TGTGCCAGCCTAAACTCCGGGGAGCTGTTTTTT; cdr3_aa: CASLNSGELFF
v_call: TRBV19; d_call: TRBD1; clone_size: NA; j_call: TRBJ2-3; cdr3_nt: TGTGCCAGTAGTCCTGACAGGGTGGGCACAGATACGCAGTATTTT; cdr3_aa: CASSPDRVGTDTQYF
v_call: TRBV5-1; d_call: NA; clone_size: NA; j_call: TRBJ1-4; cdr3_nt: TGCGCCAGCAGCTCCGGACAGACCGGAACTAATGAAAAACTGTTTTTT; cdr3_aa: CASSSGQTGTNEKLFF
v_call: TRBV30; d_call: NA; clone_size: NA; j_call: TRBJ1-5; cdr3_nt: TGTGCCTGGAGTGTGGGCCCGGAGGGAAGCAATCAGCCCCAGCATTTT; cdr3_aa: CAWSVGPEGSNQPQHF
v_call: TRBV19; d_call: NA; clone_size: once; j_call: TRBJ2-3; cdr3_nt: TGTGCCAGTAGTAGCCAGGGGGGCACTCCCACTAGCACAGATACGCAGTATTTT; cdr3_aa: CASSSQGGTPTSTDTQYF
v_call: TRBV7-9; d_call: NA; clone_size: NA; j_call: TRBJ1-4; cdr3_nt: TGTGCCAGCAGCTTACCTCAGGGGAATGAAAAACTGTTTTTT; cdr3_aa: CASSLPQGNEKLFF
v_call: TRBV7-2; d_call: NA; clone_size: NA; j_call: TRBJ1-4; cdr3_nt: TGTGCCAGCAGCTGGCGACAGACAACTAATGAAAAACTGTTTTTT; cdr3_aa: CASSWRQTTNEKLFF
v_call: TRBV6-5; d_call: TRBD2; clone_size: once; j_call: TRBJ2-7; cdr3_nt: TGTGCCACGGGGACTAAATACGAGCAGTACTTC; cdr3_aa: CATGTKYEQYF
v_call: TRBV10-3; d_call: TRBD2; clone_size: few; j_call: TRBJ2-2; cdr3_nt: TGTGCCATCAGTGAGAAAAGGCTAGCGGGAGACAACACCGGGGAGCTGTTTTTT; cdr3_aa: CAISEKRLAGDNTGELFF
v_call: TRBV29-1; d_call: NA; clone_size: NA; j_call: TRBJ2-3; cdr3_nt: TGCAGCGTTGCTGGCACAGATACGCAGTATTTT; cdr3_aa: CSVAGTDTQYF
v_call: TRBV5-4; d_call: NA; clone_size: NA; j_call: TRBJ1-3; cdr3_nt: TGTGCCAGCAGCTTTTATGGCAGGGGCGGAAACACCATATATTTT; cdr3_aa: CASSFYGRGGNTIYF
v_call: TRBV19; d_call: NA; clone_size: NA; j_call: TRBJ1-2; cdr3_nt: TGTGCCAGTAGGGAGACAGGACAGCCTATTGGCTACACCTTC; cdr3_aa: CASRETGQPIGYTF
v_call: TRBV14; d_call: TRBD2; clone_size: NA; j_call: TRBJ2-1; cdr3_nt: TGTGCCAGCAGCCAACTGTCCGCGGGGGAGTACAATGAGCAGTTCTTC; cdr3_aa: CASSQLSAGEYNEQFF
v_call: TRBV10-3; d_call: TRBD2; clone_size: NA; j_call: TRBJ2-3; cdr3_nt: TGTGCCATCAGTGATTCGGGAGGGCCTGGAGATACGCAGTATTTT; cdr3_aa: CAISDSGGPGDTQYF
v_call: TRBV5-1; d_call: TRBD2; clone_size: few; j_call: TRBJ2-2; cdr3_nt: TGCGCCAGCAGCAGACTAGCGGGGGACACCGGGGAGCTGTTTTTT; cdr3_aa: CASSRLAGDTGELFF
v_call: TRBV6-5; d_call: TRBD2; clone_size: NA; j_call: TRBJ2-7; cdr3_nt: TGTGCCAGCAGTTTAACCGAACCGGGACTAGCGGACGAGCAGTACTTC; cdr3_aa: CASSLTEPGLADEQYF
v_call: TRBV7-8; d_call: TRBD2; clone_size: few; j_call: TRBJ2-3; cdr3_nt: TGTGCCAGCAGCTTAAGAAGTGGGCGACTAGCGGGGGTCCCGGGACTCACAGATACGCAGTATTTT; cdr3_aa: CASSLRSGRLAGVPGLTDTQYF
v_call: TRBV7-2; d_call: NA; clone_size: once; j_call: TRBJ2-7; cdr3_nt: TGTGCCAGCAGCTTTTCGGACTACCCAGCCTCCCACGAGCAGTACTTC; cdr3_aa: CASSFSDYPASHEQYF
v_call: TRBV5-1; d_call: TRBD1; clone_size: few; j_call: TRBJ1-4; cdr3_nt: TGCGCCAGCAGCACGGGACAGCTTAATGAAAAACTGTTTTTT; cdr3_aa: CASSTGQLNEKLFF
v_call: TRBV7-2; d_call: NA; clone_size: NA; j_call: TRBJ2-2; cdr3_nt: TGTGCCAGCAGCTTAGTGCTAGCTGGGGCCGGGGAGCTGTTTTTT; cdr3_aa: CASSLVLAGAGELFF
v_call: TRBV5-1; d_call: TRBD2; clone_size: NA; j_call: TRBJ2-3; cdr3_nt: TGCGCCAGCGGTAGCGGGAGTTCGACAGATACGCAGTATTTT; cdr3_aa: CASGSGSSTDTQYF
v_call: TRBV30; d_call: TRBD1; clone_size: NA; j_call: TRBJ1-2; cdr3_nt: TGTGCCTGGAGTGTAGGCAGGGGGCAAGGCTACACCTTC; cdr3_aa: CAWSVGRGQGYTF
v_call: TRBV5-1; d_call: TRBD1; clone_size: NA; j_call: TRBJ1-4; cdr3_nt: TGCGCCAGCAGCGGGACAGGGGGTTACAATGAAAAACTGTTTTTT; cdr3_aa: CASSGTGGYNEKLFF
v_call: TRBV28; d_call: TRBD2; clone_size: NA; j_call: TRBJ2-1; cdr3_nt: TGTGCCAGCATTGGGTCTAGCGGGGGGGTTTACAATGAGCAGTTCTTC; cdr3_aa: CASIGSSGGVYNEQFF
v_call: TRBV5-5; d_call: NA; clone_size: NA; j_call: TRBJ2-7; cdr3_nt: TGTGCCAGCAGCTTGGAGAGGGTCAGCGAGCAGTACTTC; cdr3_aa: CASSLERVSEQYF